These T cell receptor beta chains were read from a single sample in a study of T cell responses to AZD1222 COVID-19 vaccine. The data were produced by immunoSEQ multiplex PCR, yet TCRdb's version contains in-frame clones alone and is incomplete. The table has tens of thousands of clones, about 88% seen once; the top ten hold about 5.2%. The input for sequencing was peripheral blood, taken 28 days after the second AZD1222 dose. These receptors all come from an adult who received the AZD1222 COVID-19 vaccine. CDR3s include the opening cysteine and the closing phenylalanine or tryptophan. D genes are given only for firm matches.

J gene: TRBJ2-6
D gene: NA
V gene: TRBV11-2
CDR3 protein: CASSSRRGSGANVLTF
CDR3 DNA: TGTGCCAGCAGCTCACGGAGAGGCTCTGGGGCCAACGTCCTGACTTTC

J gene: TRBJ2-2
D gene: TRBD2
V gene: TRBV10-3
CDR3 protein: CAIRGSGSSRGTGELFF
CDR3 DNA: TGTGCCATCAGGGGTAGCGGGAGTTCCCGGGGCACCGGGGAGCTGTTTTTT

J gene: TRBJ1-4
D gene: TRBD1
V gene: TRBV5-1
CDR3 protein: CASRQGASNEKLFF
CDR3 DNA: TGCGCCAGCAGACAGGGGGCTAGTAATGAAAAACTGTTTTTT

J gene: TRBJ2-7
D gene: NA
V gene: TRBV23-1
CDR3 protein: CASSDTYEQYF
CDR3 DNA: TGCGCCAGCAGTGACACCTACGAGCAGTACTTC

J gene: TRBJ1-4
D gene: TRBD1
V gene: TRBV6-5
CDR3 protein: CASSYVPQGAYEKLFF
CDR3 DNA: TGTGCCAGCAGTTACGTTCCCCAGGGGGCGTACGAAAAACTGTTTTTT

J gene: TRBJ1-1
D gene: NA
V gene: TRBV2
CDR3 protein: CASSNKITEAFF
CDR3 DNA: TGTGCCAGCAGTAACAAAATCACTGAAGCTTTCTTT

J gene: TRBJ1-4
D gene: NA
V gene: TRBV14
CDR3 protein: CASSQVTREKLFF
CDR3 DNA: TGTGCCAGCAGCCAAGTTACCCGGGAAAAACTGTTTTTT

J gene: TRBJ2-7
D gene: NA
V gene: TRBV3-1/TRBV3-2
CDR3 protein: CASSQDQVAYEQYF
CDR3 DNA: TGTGCCAGCAGCCAAGATCAGGTTGCCTACGAGCAGTACTTC

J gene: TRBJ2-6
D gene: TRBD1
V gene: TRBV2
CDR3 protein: CASSLTGGGGANVLTF
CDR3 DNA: TGTGCCAGCAGCCTGACAGGGGGCGGTGGGGCCAACGTCCTGACTTTC

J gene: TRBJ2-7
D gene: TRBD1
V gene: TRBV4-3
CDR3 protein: CASSQAVRTGIGEQYF
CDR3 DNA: TGCGCCAGCAGCCAAGCAGTCAGGACAGGGATCGGCGAGCAGTACTTC

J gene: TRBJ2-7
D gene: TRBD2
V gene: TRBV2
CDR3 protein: CASRSLALYSYEQYF
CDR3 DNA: TGTGCCAGCAGATCACTAGCGCTATACTCCTACGAGCAGTACTTC

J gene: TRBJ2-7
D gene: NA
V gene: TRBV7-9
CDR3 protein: CASSPRSYEQYF
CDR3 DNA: TGTGCCAGCAGCCCCAGATCCTACGAGCAGTACTTC

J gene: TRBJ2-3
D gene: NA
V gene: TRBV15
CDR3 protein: CATIRWGTDTQYF
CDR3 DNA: TGTGCCACCATCCGATGGGGCACAGATACGCAGTATTTT

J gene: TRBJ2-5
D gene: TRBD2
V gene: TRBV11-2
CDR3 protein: CASSLLLREALETQYF
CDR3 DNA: TGTGCCAGCAGCCTCCTTTTGCGGGAGGCCCTCGAGACCCAGTACTTC

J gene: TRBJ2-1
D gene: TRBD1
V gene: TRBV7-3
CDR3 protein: CASSLTSGQGQFF
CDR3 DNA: TGTGCCAGCAGCTTAACGTCGGGACAGGGGCAGTTCTTC

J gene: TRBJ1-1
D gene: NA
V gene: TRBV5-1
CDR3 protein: CASSGAHTEAFF
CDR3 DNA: TGCGCCAGCAGCGGAGCTCACACTGAAGCTTTCTTT

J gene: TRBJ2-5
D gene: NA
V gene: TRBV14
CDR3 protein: CASSQDEVYQETQYF
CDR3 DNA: TGTGCCAGCAGCCAAGATGAGGTGTACCAAGAGACCCAGTACTTC

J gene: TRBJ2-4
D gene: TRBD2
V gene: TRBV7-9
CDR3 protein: CASSLGLAANIQYF
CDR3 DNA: TGTGCCAGCAGCTTGGGACTAGCGGCAAACATTCAGTACTTC

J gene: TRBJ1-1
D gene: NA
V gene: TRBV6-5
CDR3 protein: CASRYRGMNTEAFF
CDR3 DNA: TGTGCCAGCAGGTATAGGGGCATGAACACTGAAGCTTTCTTT

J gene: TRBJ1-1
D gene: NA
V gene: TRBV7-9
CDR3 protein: CASSLSTVNTEAFF
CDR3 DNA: TGTGCCAGCAGCTTATCGACGGTCAACACTGAAGCTTTCTTT

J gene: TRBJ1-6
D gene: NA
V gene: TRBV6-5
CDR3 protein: CASSSGRNSYNSPLHF
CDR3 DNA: TGTGCCAGCAGTTCCGGACGGAACTCCTATAATTCACCCCTCCACTTT

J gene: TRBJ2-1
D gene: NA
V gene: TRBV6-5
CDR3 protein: CASSLTGQKHNEQFF
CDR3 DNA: TGTGCCAGTAGTCTAACAGGCCAAAAACACAATGAGCAGTTCTTC

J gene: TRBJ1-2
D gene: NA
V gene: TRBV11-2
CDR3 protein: CASSLTIAGDGYTF
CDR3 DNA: TGTGCCAGCAGCTTGACGATTGCTGGGGATGGCTACACCTTC

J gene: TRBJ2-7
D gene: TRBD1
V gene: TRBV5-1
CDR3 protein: CASSSDRVSGEQYF
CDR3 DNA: TGCGCCAGCAGCTCGGACAGGGTGTCAGGCGAGCAGTACTTC

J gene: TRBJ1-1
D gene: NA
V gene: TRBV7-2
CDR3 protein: CASSLGAGFTLEAFF
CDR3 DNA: TGTGCCAGCAGCTTAGGCGCAGGCTTTACTCTTGAAGCTTTCTTT

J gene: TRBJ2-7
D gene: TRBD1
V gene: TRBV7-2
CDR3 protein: CASSLATGQGYEQYF
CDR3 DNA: TGTGCCAGCAGCTTAGCTACGGGACAGGGGTACGAGCAGTACTTC

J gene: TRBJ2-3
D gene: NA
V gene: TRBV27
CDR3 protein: CASSLRWADTQYF
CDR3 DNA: TGTGCCAGCAGTTTGCGGTGGGCAGATACGCAGTATTTT